These 21 T cell receptor beta chains came from one sample sequenced in a study of T-cell memory formation after mild COVID-19 (dated by TCRdb to the early 2020s). The library was produced with 5' RACE. The data were produced on an Illumina NovaSeq 6000. In-frame beta chains were kept once TCRdb had trimmed the public reads at Q25 with fastp and called clones with MiXCR. Rows are unified per CDR3 protein, each entry keeping the most common DNA and genes. The sample table holds 140,000 to 150,000 distinct CDR3 sequences, of which approximately 6% were seen once. Just over 2% of the sample is taken by the ten largest. Material: PBMCs or a T cell subset sorted from them (not recorded which). The receptors shown here come from an adult woman who had mild COVID-19 (a few samples of this study predate the infection). The sample titles of this study are shuffled in the database, so cell type and time point are left out; the donor was told from shared clones.

This clonotype was seen many times. V is TRBV7-3 and J is TRBJ2-3, with 9 bases matching TRBD1. CDR3 length: 14 amino acids. Germline V CDR1 and CDR2: SGHTA, FQGTGA. J was trimmed by 4 bases and V by 4 bases; bases with no gene match: 3. In nucleotides, the CDR3 is TGTGCCAGCAGCTCGGACAGGGGATCAGATACGCAGTATTTT. Protein product: CASSSDRGSDTQYF. The complete variable domain, with remaining parts taken from reference TRBV7-3 and TRBJ2-3, reads GAGVSQTPSNKVTEKGKYVELRCDPISGHTALYWYRQSLGQGPEFLIYFQGTGAADDSGLPNDRFFAVRPEGSVSTLKIQRTERGDSAVYLCASSSDRGSDTQYFGPGTRLTVL.

V and J are TRBV18 and TRBJ2-5, with 12 bases lining up with TRBD2. Trimming removed 6 bases from V and 5 bases from J; junction bases left unmatched: 13. The CDR3 covers 17 residues. CDR1 KGHSH and CDR2 LQKENI come from the germline V gene. The CDR3 DNA is TGTGCCAGCTCGCGGCTAGCGGGAGGGCCCGGCGAGGAGACCCAGTACTTC. It is translated as CASSRLAGGPGEETQYF.

This clonotype has only a few counts. The J gene is TRBJ2-1, the V gene TRBV5-1; D is undetermined. The CDR3 sequence is 15 residues long. The V gene's germline CDR1 is SGHRS and CDR2 YFSETQ. V was clipped by 1 base and J by 3 bases, with 11 bases between them. CDR3 sequence reads: CASSLTATGYNEQFF. The CDR3 DNA sequence: TGCGCCAGCAGCTTGACGGCTACCGGCTACAATGAGCAGTTCTTC.

This clonotype was seen a handful of times. The gene calls are TRBV10-3 and TRBJ2-3; no reliable D call. The CDR3 runs 15 residues. In germline, CDR1 is ENHRY, CDR2 SYGVKD. Deletions cut 4 bases from V and 4 bases from J, with 15 bases between. CDR3 nucleotides: TGTGCCATCAGTGGGGATTATCAGTCTCCAGATACGCAGTATTTT. This gives the protein CAISGDYQSPDTQYF.

This clonotype came up many times. The chain links TRBV7-3 to TRBJ1-2, with 10 positions matching TRBD1. The CDR3 contains 16 residues. J gave up 6 bases and V 4 bases, and 11 bases lay outside the gene matches. Looked up from germline, CDR1 is SGHTA and CDR2 is FQGTGA. This CDR3 is CASSSPGQGRGDGYTF. CDR3 nucleotide sequence: TGTGCCAGCAGCTCACCGGGACAGGGGAGAGGGGATGGCTACACCTTC. Full variable domain (remainder filled in from reference TRBV7-3 and TRBJ1-2): GAGVSQTPSNKVTEKGKYVELRCDPISGHTALYWYRQSLGQGPEFLIYFQGTGAADDSGLPNDRFFAVRPEGSVSTLKIQRTERGDSAVYLCASSSPGQGRGDGYTFGSGTRLTVV.

This clonotype was seen at least ten times. This chain links TRBV20-1 with TRBJ1-2; no reliable D call. The V gene lost 6 bases and the J gene lost 2 bases, with 10 bases spanning the gap. Germline-derived CDR1 and CDR2 are DFQATT and SNEGSKA (reference sequence). This CDR3 spans 12 amino acids. The CDR3 loop is CSATDGNYGYTF. In nucleotides, the CDR3 is TGCAGTGCCACAGACGGAAACTATGGCTACACCTTC.

This rearrangement joins TRBV4-1 to TRBJ2-2, with D maybe TRBD2 (5 bases). The V end lost 0 bases, the J end lost 9 bases, and 11 bases lay between the germline ends. The length of the CDR3 is 14 residues. Germline loops: CDR1 MGHRA, CDR2 YSYEKL. In DNA, the CDR3 is TGCGCCAGCAGCCAAGAGGGAGAAGCCTGGGAGCTGTTTTTT. Translating it yields CASSQEGEAWELFF.

The chain joins TRBV3-1 to TRBJ1-2, with unresolved D. This CDR3 is built from 13 residues. In germline, CDR1 is LGHDT, CDR2 YNNKEL (reference sequence). V lost 5 bases and J lost 8, with 15 bases in between. CDR3 loop: CASSVGRTHGYTF. DNA for the CDR3: TGTGCCAGCAGCGTGGGGAGGACGCACGGCTACACCTTC.

This clonotype has at least ten counts. The chain has TRBV5-1 and TRBJ2-1, with 8 positions matching TRBD2. CDR3 length: 14 amino acids. CDR1 is SGHRS and CDR2 is YFSETQ in the germline V gene. The trim removed 3 bases at V and 8 bases at J, leaving 7 bases unmatched. This CDR3 reads CASSSSAGVDEQFF. DNA of the CDR3: TGCGCCAGCAGCTCCTCAGCGGGGGTGGATGAGCAGTTCTTC.

This clonotype was recorded a few times. The V call is TRBV10-3, the J call TRBJ2-7, with TRBD1 identical over 10 bases. Losses at the gene ends were 0 bases for V and 2 bases for J; bases not matched to a gene: 1. Germline V gene sequence: CDR1 ENHRY, CDR2 SYGVKD. The length of the CDR3 is 15 residues. The CDR3 spells CAISESGTGAYEQYF. The CDR3 DNA sequence: TGTGCCATCAGTGAGTCCGGGACAGGGGCCTACGAGCAGTACTTC.

This clonotype has a handful of counts. The CDR3 is CASSLGVGTNSPLHF. CDR3 nucleotides: TGCGCCAGCAGCTTGGGCGTCGGAACTAATTCACCCCTCCACTTT. V usage is TRBV5-1 and J usage is TRBJ1-6; D gene unclear. V lost 0 bases to trimming and J lost 6 bases, with 10 bases between them. Germline assignment: CDR1 SGHRS and CDR2 YFSETQ. This CDR3 region has 15 residues.

This clonotype has only a few counts. The chain joins TRBV29-1 to TRBJ2-2; the D call may be TRBD1 or TRBD2 (5 bases each). The CDR3 contains 16 residues. V lost 4 bases and J 0 bases, leaving 15 bases between the germline ends. Germline V lookup: CDR1 SQVTM, CDR2 ANQGSEA. DNA of the CDR3: TGCAGCGTTGTAACTTTGGGGGACGCGAACACCGGGGAGCTGTTTTTT. Amino acids: CSVVTLGDANTGELFF.

The J gene is TRBJ1-1, the V gene TRBV7-2; TRBD1 is a possible D gene (5 bases). This CDR3 is built from 17 residues. V was pared by 3 bases and J by 2 bases, with 19 bases between. Germline values: CDR1 SGHTA, CDR2 FQGNSA. Here the CDR3 reads CASSFQAWGGLNTEAFF. DNA of the CDR3: TGTGCCAGCAGCTTCCAAGCCTGGGGGGGTCTTAACACTGAAGCTTTCTTT.

There are many counts of this clonotype. The chain joins TRBV6-1 to TRBJ2-1; 9 bases line up with TRBD2. Germline V gives CDR1 MNHNS, CDR2 SASEGT. V lost 3 bases, J lost 2 bases, and 5 bases stayed unmatched. The CDR3 spans 16 residues. The CDR3: CASSDKRGAPYNEQFF. DNA of the CDR3: TGTGCCAGCAGTGACAAGCGGGGGGCCCCCTACAATGAGCAGTTCTTC.

The table lists this clonotype with many counts. The rearrangement links TRBV3-1 to TRBJ2-7; 9 bases match TRBD2. Trimming took 7 bases from V and 6 from J; bases not matched to a gene: 10. This CDR3 region has 14 residues. The germline V gene encodes CDR1 LGHDT and CDR2 YNNKEL (reference sequence). Here the CDR3 DNA reads TGTGCCAGCACCCCCGCTAGCGGGGTTTTCGAGCAGTACTTC. It specifies CASTPASGVFEQYF.

The V call is TRBV11-3, the J call TRBJ2-3; D remains unclear. The V end was cut by 8 bases, the J end by 2 bases, with 17 bases between. The CDR3 spans 15 residues. CDR1 is SGHNT and CDR2 is YENEEA in the germline V gene. The CDR3 nucleotides read TGTGCCAGCGCCACTCTGGGTAGTGACACAGATACGCAGTATTTT. It specifies CASATLGSDTDTQYF.

Many counts were recorded for this clonotype. The chain links TRBV5-1 to TRBJ2-5, with TRBD2 matching 9 bases. Germline V gene data show CDR1 as SGHRS and CDR2 as YFSETQ. With V trimmed by 4 bases and J by 5 bases, 12 bases remained unmatched. CDR3 size: 16 residues. In DNA, the CDR3 is TGCGCCAGCAGCGCAGGGACTAGCCTTTCTGCGGAGACCCAGTACTTC. It encodes CASSAGTSLSAETQYF.

This clonotype has more than one count but fewer than ten. The CDR3 sequence is CASSPVGGRETQYF. The CDR3 nucleotides read TGTGCCAGCTCACCGGTTGGGGGCCGGGAGACCCAGTACTTC. The V and J genes are TRBV18 and TRBJ2-5, with a weak D call TRBD1 (6 bases). V was pared by 3 bases and J by 5 bases, with 13 bases between. The CDR3 contains 14 residues. Per the germline V gene, CDR1 is KGHSH and CDR2 is LQKENI.

There are many counts of this clonotype. The V gene is TRBV2, the J gene TRBJ2-7, with a tentative D call TRBD1 (5 bases). Germline values: CDR1 SNHLY, CDR2 FYNNEI. The germline V and J ends were trimmed by 1 base and 3 bases, with 13 bases remaining between them. There are 15 residues in the CDR3. The CDR3 DNA reads as TGTGCCAGCAGTGAAGGGGTCAGGGCCGGCTACGAGCAGTACTTC. It codes for CASSEGVRAGYEQYF.

This clonotype has ten or more counts. Its ends do not fully match the called genes, so a read error is possible. The gene calls are TRBV5-6 and TRBJ1-2; D is unclear. The V gene's germline CDR1 is SGHDT and CDR2 YYEEEE. The CDR3 consists of 14 residues. The CDR3 nucleotides are TGTGCCAGCAGCTTATTAAGTGGGCACTACGGCTACACCTTC. As protein: CASSLLSGHYGYTF.

V is TRBV7-8 and J is TRBJ2-2; 10 bases match TRBD1. CDR3 length equals 20 residues. Germline V gives CDR1 SGHVS, CDR2 FQNEAQ. J gave up 2 bases and V 5 bases, and 17 bases lay outside the gene matches. The CDR3 DNA follows: TGTGCCAGCAGCCCCCGTGTGGACAGGGGGTCCCTCGTAAACACCGGGGAGCTGTTTTTT. This gives the protein CASSPRVDRGSLVNTGELFF.